This T cell receptor (beta chain) was observed in a study of shared clonotypes between healthy human individuals. Study information: Per donor, CD8 memory used one plate, CD8 naive used two, CD4 memory used three and CD4 naive used three.

Positively selected for CCR7, the CD45RO-negative cells used as naive CD8 cells excluded terminally differentiated effector memory CD45RA+ cells. The study drew its donors from healthy HIV-negative adults without recent acute infections or vaccinations. Sorted-subset replicate PCRs used about 0.2 ug DNA, roughly 28,000 T cell genomes. Only in-frame clones appear in the TCRdb table, and some are missing; sequencing was by immunoSEQ multiplex PCR. Of about 2.2 million clones listed, about 94% were seen once; the top ten hold under 2%. On this clone itself: Its target is unknown. Other DNA sequences from this sample encode an identical CDR3 as well.

V dropped 5 bases and J dropped 3; count of bases not matched to a gene: 1. CDR1 and CDR2 from the germline V gene are SGDLS and YYNGEE. The CDR3 length is 13 residues. Findings and limits, study-wide: Naive CD4 clonotypes were shared across a handful of donors at approximately 5.3%.

This TCR derives from a man younger than 35 in good health. Some clones in this sample may be carry-over from other donors' samples. Specimen: naive CD8+ T cells from PBMCs. V is TRBV9 and J is TRBJ2-5; 10 nucleotides align to TRBD1. Written as DNA, the CDR3 is TGTGCCAGCAGAGGGACAGGGGAAGAGACCCAGTACTTC. This gives the protein CASRGTGEETQYF.